This entry lists 5 T cell receptor beta chains sequenced from one sample in a study of cytomegalovirus exposure and HLA in healthy donors. In the PCR, 60 Vbeta and 13 Jbeta primers were used. Data came from immunoSEQ multiplex PCR; TCRdb stores just in-frame clones and leaves some out. The sample carries some 55,000 clones, just under 85% recorded once. Material: PBMCs. These receptors were taken from a man between 40 and 49 years old in good health and CMV-seronegative.

V usage is TRBV6-5 and J usage is TRBJ1-1, with 7 bases aligning to TRBD1. Germline V gene sequence: CDR1 MNHEY, CDR2 SVGAGI. The CDR3 is 14 amino acids. J lost 0 bases, V lost 10 bases, and 8 bases had no gene match. The CDR3 sequence is CAIRDRSMNTEAFF. In DNA form, the CDR3 reads TGTGCCATCCGGGACAGAAGTATGAACACTGAAGCTTTCTTT.

In its sample, this clone was seen a few times. J is TRBJ2-6 and V is TRBV5-1; D is ambiguous. This CDR3 has 15 amino acids. Germline lookup yields CDR1 SGHRS and CDR2 YFSETQ. V lost 0 bases to trimming and J lost 3 bases, with 7 bases between them. The CDR3 nucleotides read TGCGCCAGCAGCTTGGAGAGATATGGGGCCAACGTCCTGACTTTC. Translating it yields CASSLERYGANVLTF. The variable domain in full, with the rest retrieved from reference TRBV5-1 and TRBJ2-6, is KAGVTQTPRYLIKTRGQQVTLSCSPISGHRSVSWYQQTPGQGLQFLFEYFSETQRNKGNFPGRFSGRQFSNSRSEMNVSTLELGDSALYLCASSLERYGANVLTFGAGSRLTVL.

The V gene is TRBV27, the J gene TRBJ1-6; D gene unclear. CDR1 is MNHEY, CDR2 SMNVEV, per germline (reference sequence). The CDR3 sequence is 13 residues long. The V end lost 2 bases, the J end lost 8 bases, and 7 bases lay between the germline ends. CDR3 sequence: CASSLSGDSPLHF. The CDR3 coding sequence is TGTGCCAGCAGTTTAAGTGGAGATTCACCCCTCCACTTT.

This clone was recorded only once. The V and J genes are TRBV7-2 and TRBJ1-1; maybe TRBD1 (5 bases). The CDR3 is 15 amino acids. The V end was cut by 5 bases, the J end by 4 bases, with 17 bases between. The germline V gene encodes CDR1 SGHTA and CDR2 FQGNSA. The CDR3 nucleotides read TGTGCCAGCAGCACTACCCCGGGGGGAAGCACTGAAGCTTTCTTT. Translated, it gives CASSTTPGGSTEAFF.

This clone has more than one count but fewer than ten. This chain joins TRBV4-1 and TRBJ1-1, with D possibly being TRBD1 (5 bases). Germline-derived CDR1 and CDR2 are MGHRA and YSYEKL. Between the trimmed V and J ends, which lost 3 bases and 0 bases, there was a span of 11 bases. This CDR3 contains 15 residues. The DNA for the CDR3 is TGCGCCAGCAGCCAGGAGGGGTTAATGAACACTGAAGCTTTCTTT. Protein product: CASSQEGLMNTEAFF.